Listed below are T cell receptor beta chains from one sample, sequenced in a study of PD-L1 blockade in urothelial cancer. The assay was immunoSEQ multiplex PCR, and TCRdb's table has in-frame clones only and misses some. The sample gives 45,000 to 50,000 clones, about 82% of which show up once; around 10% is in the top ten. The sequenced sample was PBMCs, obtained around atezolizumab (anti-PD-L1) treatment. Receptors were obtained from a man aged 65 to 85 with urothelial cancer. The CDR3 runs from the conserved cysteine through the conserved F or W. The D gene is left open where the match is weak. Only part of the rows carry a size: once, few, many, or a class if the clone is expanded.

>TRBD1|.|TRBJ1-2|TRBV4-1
CASSQEWTTGGGYGYTF
TGCGCCAGCAGCCAAGAATGGACCACAGGGGGGGGCTATGGCTACACCTTC
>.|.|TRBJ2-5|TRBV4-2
CASSQKLSAKWYQETQYF
TGTGCCAGCAGCCAGAAACTTAGCGCGAAATGGTACCAAGAGACCCAGTACTTC
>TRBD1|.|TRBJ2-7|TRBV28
CASTTGQGYEQYF
TGTGCCAGTACTACGGGACAGGGCTACGAGCAGTACTTC
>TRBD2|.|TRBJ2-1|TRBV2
CASGLAGGPNEQFF
TGTGCCAGCGGTTTGGCGGGAGGGCCCAATGAGCAGTTCTTC
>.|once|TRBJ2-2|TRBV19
CASIDRKNTGELFF
TGTGCCAGTATAGACAGAAAGAACACCGGGGAGCTGTTTTTT
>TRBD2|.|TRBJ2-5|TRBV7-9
CASGGGRAQYF
TGTGCCAGCGGGGGGGGTCGAGCCCAGTACTTC
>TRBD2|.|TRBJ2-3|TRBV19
CASSIGLATDTQYF
TGTGCCAGTAGTATCGGACTAGCGACAGATACGCAGTATTTT
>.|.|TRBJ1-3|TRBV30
CAWNLAGQSSGNTIYF
TGTGCCTGGAACCTAGCCGGACAGAGCTCTGGAAACACCATATATTTT
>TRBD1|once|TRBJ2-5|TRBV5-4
CASSRSGQGDQETQYF
TGTGCCAGCAGCCGAAGTGGACAGGGGGATCAAGAGACCCAGTACTTC
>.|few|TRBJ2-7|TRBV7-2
CASSLAGGPYEQYF
TGTGCCAGCAGCTTAGCGGGAGGTCCCTACGAGCAGTACTTC
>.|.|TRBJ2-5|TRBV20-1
CSCEGKGAQYF
TGCAGTTGTGAGGGAAAGGGGGCCCAGTACTTC
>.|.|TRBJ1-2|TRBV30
CAWSVLGPTGGYTF
TGTGCCTGGAGTGTACTAGGGCCGACCGGTGGCTACACCTTC
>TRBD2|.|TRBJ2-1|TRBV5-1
CASSLGLAGANEQFF
TGCGCCAGCAGCTTGGGACTAGCGGGAGCTAATGAGCAGTTCTTC
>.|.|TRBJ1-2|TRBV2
CASGRPGYTF
TGTGCCAGCGGGCGTCCTGGCTACACCTTC
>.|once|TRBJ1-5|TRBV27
CASSFTGGAGNQPQHF
TGTGCCAGCAGTTTTACGGGTGGCGCGGGCAATCAGCCCCAGCATTTT
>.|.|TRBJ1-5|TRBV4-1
CASSQERPGGQPQHF
TGCGCCAGCAGCCAAGAGAGGCCCGGGGGTCAGCCCCAGCATTTT
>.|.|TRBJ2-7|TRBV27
CASGPLVEQYF
TGTGCCAGCGGCCCCCTTGTCGAGCAGTACTTC
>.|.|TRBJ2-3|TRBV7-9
CASTFRADTQYF
TGTGCCAGCACCTTCCGGGCAGATACGCAGTATTTT
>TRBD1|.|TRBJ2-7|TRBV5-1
CASSQGQTYEQYF
TGCGCCAGCAGCCAGGGACAGACCTACGAGCAGTACTTC
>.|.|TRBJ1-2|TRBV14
CASSRTEGKTYGYTF
TGTGCCAGCAGCAGAACAGAGGGAAAGACCTATGGCTACACCTTC